Below, 28 T cell receptor beta chains from the same sample are listed, as sequenced in a study of blood T cell repertoires in COVID-19. Measured with immunoSEQ multiplex PCR; TCRdb has only the in-frame clones, and not every one. The data contain 130,000 to 150,000 clones, 80% to 90% of them singletons. Sequencing was done on a sample of peripheral blood. All receptors come from a man between 60 and 70 years old with active or convalescent COVID-19.

The CDR3 protein is CASSIRSGEEYGYTF. The CDR3 DNA reads TGTGCCAGTAGTATCCGCTCGGGGGAGGAATATGGCTACACCTTC. V usage is TRBV19 and J usage is TRBJ1-2; D may be TRBD1 (5 bases). CDR1 and CDR2 from the germline V gene are LNHDA and SQIVND (reference sequence). The CDR3 has 15 amino acids. Trimming pared 3 bases from V and 5 bases from J, leaving 16 bases between.

The V call is TRBV6-5, the J call TRBJ1-1; D gene uncertain. Germline values: CDR1 MNHEY, CDR2 SVGAGI. This CDR3 comprises 13 residues. V lost 4 bases, J lost 1 base, and 7 bases lay in between. CDR3 nucleotide sequence: TGTGCCAGCAGTTCTGTTCCGAACACTGAAGCTTTCTTT. This gives the protein CASSSVPNTEAFF.

This chain joins TRBV3-1 (or the pseudogene TRBV3-2) and TRBJ2-7, with 8 bases aligning to TRBD1. This CDR3 spans 17 amino acids. Germline V lookup: CDR1 LGHDT, CDR2 YNNKEL (reference sequence). J lost 0 bases, V lost 0 bases, and 7 bases had no gene match. CDR3 protein: CASSQEGRQGISYEQYF. Here the CDR3 DNA reads TGTGCCAGCAGCCAAGAGGGTAGACAGGGGATCTCCTACGAGCAGTACTTC.

This chain links TRBV2 with TRBJ2-7; D perhaps matches TRBD1 (6 bases). CDR1 is SNHLY and CDR2 is FYNNEI in the germline V gene. V lost 6 bases to trimming and J lost 0 bases, with 15 bases between them. CDR3 length: 15 amino acids. The CDR3 reads CASRVQGNPSYEQYF. Written as DNA, the CDR3 is TGTGCCAGCAGGGTACAGGGAAACCCCTCCTACGAGCAGTACTTC.

The rearrangement joins TRBV19 to TRBJ2-7; D gene unclear. This CDR3 contains 15 residues. V was cut by 5 bases and J by 2 bases, with 16 bases left in between. Germline V gives CDR1 LNHDA, CDR2 SQIVND (reference sequence). Here the CDR3 reads CASSFGGTSTYEQYF. The CDR3 nucleotides read TGTGCCAGTAGTTTTGGCGGCACCTCAACCTACGAGCAGTACTTC.

This clone came up once. This chain uses TRBV2 with TRBJ1-6; D gene uncertain. The CDR3 is made up of 13 amino acids. With 6 bases removed from V and 7 bases from J, the gap between germline ends came to 10 bases. CDR1 SNHLY and CDR2 FYNNEI come from the germline V gene. CDR3 protein: CASRMAGNSPLHF. CDR3 DNA sequence: TGTGCCAGCAGGATGGCAGGAAATTCACCCCTCCACTTT.

V gene TRBV2 combines with J gene TRBJ1-1, with D perhaps TRBD1 (6 bases). The CDR3 sequence is 14 residues long. Germline-derived CDR1 and CDR2 are SNHLY and FYNNEI. The germline V and J ends were trimmed by 4 bases and 1 base, with 10 bases remaining between them. The CDR3 DNA sequence: TGTGCCAGCAGTGTACAGGGACAGAACACTGAAGCTTTCTTT. Translating it yields CASSVQGQNTEAFF.

This chain joins TRBV4-1 and TRBJ1-5; D remains unclear. Trimming stripped 0 bases from V and 5 bases from J, with 11 bases between. This CDR3 has 15 residues. Germline assignment: CDR1 MGHRA and CDR2 YSYEKL. CDR3 region: CASSQDPRTYQPQHF. The CDR3 DNA reads TGCGCCAGCAGCCAAGACCCACGTACTTATCAGCCCCAGCATTTT.

The chain links TRBV4-1 to TRBJ2-1; TRBD2 agrees at 9 bases. V lost 0 bases, J lost 9 bases, and 12 bases stayed unmatched. From germline, CDR1 is MGHRA and CDR2 YSYEKL. This CDR3 is built from 17 residues. The CDR3 reads CASSQDLGLAGRTEQFF. CDR3 sequence (DNA): TGCGCCAGCAGCCAAGATCTGGGTCTAGCGGGGCGAACTGAGCAGTTCTTC.

The CDR3 protein is CASSQDPPVKNTEAFF. CDR3 DNA sequence: TGCGCCAGCAGCCAAGATCCCCCGGTAAAGAACACTGAAGCTTTCTTT. The rearrangement uses TRBV4-1 and TRBJ1-1; D is unclear. V lost 0 bases to trimming and J lost 1 base, with 12 bases between them. The germline CDR1 and CDR2 sequences are MGHRA and YSYEKL. The CDR3 loop spans 16 amino acids.

The chain joins TRBV6-5 to TRBJ1-4; D perhaps matches TRBD1 (6 bases). V was shortened by 5 bases and J by 7 bases, with 17 bases between the two germline ends. This CDR3 region has 15 residues. Per germline, CDR1 MNHEY and CDR2 SVGAGI. As DNA, the CDR3 is TGTGCCAGCAGTATGTACAGGGATCTGAGTGAAAAACTGTTTTTT. Encoded protein: CASSMYRDLSEKLFF.

This chain uses TRBV12-3 or TRBV12-4 with TRBJ1-2; D call uncertain. Trimming shortened V by 9 bases and J by 8 bases, and 10 bases separated the two germline ends. The CDR3 has 10 residues. CDR3 bases: TGTGCCAGTGGAGCGAGGGGCTACACCTTC. Protein product: CASGARGYTF.

The V call is TRBV5-4, the J call TRBJ2-4; TRBD2 might be the D (7 bases). The CDR3 has 13 amino acids. Trimming pared 4 bases from V and 7 bases from J, leaving 12 bases between. CDR1 is SGHNT, CDR2 YYREEE, per germline (reference sequence). The CDR3 bases are TGTGCCAGCAGCCCCGGGGGGCGGAACATTCAGTACTTC. Amino acids: CASSPGGRNIQYF.

This chain links TRBV29-1 with TRBJ2-5, with D possibly matching TRBD1 (5 bases). Germline-derived CDR1 and CDR2 are SQVTM and ANQGSEA. Trimming took off 5 bases at V and 2 bases at J, with 18 bases between the two ends. The CDR3 has 15 residues. The CDR3 loop is CSVTSDRDLQETQYF. CDR3 nucleotide sequence: TGCAGCGTTACATCTGACAGAGACCTACAAGAGACCCAGTACTTC.

As DNA, the CDR3 is TGTGCCAGCAGTGAAGCCCGGACAGGGCGAGGCTACACCTTC. Its protein product is CASSEARTGRGYTF. The chain carries TRBV2 and TRBJ1-2, with 8 bases lining up with TRBD1. CDR1 is SNHLY, CDR2 FYNNEI, per germline. The CDR3 runs 14 residues. V lost 0 bases to trimming and J lost 8 bases; unmatched junction nucleotides: 5.

This clone appeared a few times. The J gene is TRBJ1-2, the V gene TRBV5-8, with no clear D. CDR1 and CDR2 (germline): SGHTS, YDEGEE. V was pared by 0 bases and J by 0 bases, with 12 bases between. This CDR3 has 16 amino acids. Here the CDR3 DNA reads TGTGCCAGCAGCTTGGATGCAGAGGCCCCTAACTATGGCTACACCTTC. It encodes CASSLDAEAPNYGYTF. Together with reference TRBV5-8 and TRBJ1-2, the CDR3 gives the full variable domain: EAGVTQSPTHLIKTRGQQATLRCSPISGHTSVYWYQQALGLGLQFLLWYDEGEERNRGNFPPRFSGRQFPNYSSELNVNALELEDSALYLCASSLDAEAPNYGYTFGSGTRLTVV.

V and J are TRBV5-1 and TRBJ1-1; TRBD1 matches 9 bases. CDR3 length: 15 residues. Germline V gene data show CDR1 as SGHRS and CDR2 as YFSETQ. V dropped 3 bases and J dropped 0; count of bases not matched to a gene: 3. The DNA of the CDR3 is TGCGCCAGCAGCTCCGGGACAGGGATGAACACTGAAGCTTTCTTT. Translating it yields CASSSGTGMNTEAFF.

The chain uses TRBV11-3 and TRBJ1-1; D is unresolved. The V gene lost 1 base and the J gene lost 1 base, with 4 bases spanning the gap. The CDR3 totals 13 residues. Germline V lookup: CDR1 SGHNT, CDR2 YENEEA. The CDR3 protein is CASSLAGNTEAFF. As DNA, the CDR3 is TGTGCCAGCAGCTTAGCGGGGAACACTGAAGCTTTCTTT.

The chain links TRBV7-2 to TRBJ1-5; tentative D call: TRBD1 (5 bases). Germline V lookup: CDR1 SGHTA, CDR2 FQGNSA. V was shortened by 2 bases and J by 1 base, with 9 bases between the two germline ends. CDR3 length: 15 amino acids. The CDR3 DNA reads TGTGCCAGCAGCTTAACAGGTCTGAGCAATCAGCCCCAGCATTTT. Translated, it gives CASSLTGLSNQPQHF. Combining the CDR3 with reference TRBV7-2 and TRBJ1-5 gives the whole variable domain GAGVSQSPSNKVTEKGKDVELRCDPISGHTALYWYRQSLGQGLEFLIYFQGNSAPDKSGLPSDRFSAERTGGSVSTLTIQRTQQEDSAVYLCASSLTGLSNQPQHFGDGTRLSIL.

This chain connects TRBV19 to TRBJ1-2, with unresolved D. Germline CDR1 reads LNHDA; CDR2 reads SQIVND (reference sequence). Trimming took 6 bases from V and 4 from J, leaving 12 bases between them. The length of the CDR3 is 13 residues. The CDR3 DNA is TGTGCCAGTAGACTCGGTAGCAGCTATGGCTACACCTTC. Translating it yields CASRLGSSYGYTF.

V gene TRBV18 combines with J gene TRBJ1-2; TRBD1 aligns across 9 bases. The CDR3 runs to 16 residues. Germline V gives CDR1 KGHSH, CDR2 LQKENI. Trimming cost V 3 bases and J 0 bases; bases outside gene matches: 5. DNA for the CDR3: TGTGCCAGCTCACCCTCCGGGACAGGGCCTAACTATGGCTACACCTTC. This gives the protein CASSPSGTGPNYGYTF.

The chain has TRBV10-1 and TRBJ2-1, with 7 bases matching TRBD1. The germline V gene encodes CDR1 WNHNN and CDR2 SYGVQD (reference sequence). This CDR3 contains 14 residues. Germline trimming cut 6 bases from V and 1 base from J; bases unmatched to any gene: 3. The CDR3 DNA sequence: TGCGCCAGCAGCCGGGACAGATCCTACAATGAGCAGTTCTTC. Translating gives CASSRDRSYNEQFF.

This clone was counted between two and nine times. The chain uses TRBV4-3 and TRBJ2-2; D perhaps matches TRBD1 (6 bases). The CDR3 has 17 amino acids. CDR1 LGHNA and CDR2 YSLEER come from the germline V gene. V lost 4 bases and J lost 5, with 20 bases in between. The CDR3 loop is CASSPPGLGAWTGELFF. For the CDR3, the DNA is TGCGCCAGCAGCCCCCCGGGTTTGGGGGCTTGGACCGGGGAGCTGTTTTTT.

This clone was found a few times. This chain uses TRBV3-1 (or the pseudogene TRBV3-2) with TRBJ2-7; TRBD1 agrees at 9 bases. The V segment lost 6 bases and the J segment 7 bases; nucleotides outside the gene matches: 16. From germline, CDR1 is LGHDT and CDR2 YNNKEL (reference sequence). This CDR3 region has 16 residues. As DNA, the CDR3 is TGTGCCAGCAGTCGAAGGGGAACAGGGGGCGGAGAGGAGCAGTACTTC. This gives the protein CASSRRGTGGGEEQYF.

This clone was seen once. The rearrangement links TRBV12-3 or TRBV12-4 to TRBJ1-2; unclear D gene. The germline V and J ends were trimmed by 3 bases and 6 bases, with 11 bases remaining between them. This CDR3 contains 13 residues. The CDR3 region is CASSFGGKDGYTF. The CDR3, as DNA: TGTGCCAGCAGTTTCGGAGGTAAAGATGGCTACACCTTC.

The chain carries TRBV25-1 and TRBJ1-2; tentative D call: TRBD1 (6 bases). Germline values: CDR1 MGHDK, CDR2 SYGVNS. The V end was cut by 3 bases, the J end by 4 bases, with 12 bases between. There are 14 residues in the CDR3. CDR3 in DNA: TGTGCCAGCAGTGACCCTGGACAGTTCTATGGCTACACCTTC. Protein: CASSDPGQFYGYTF.

The chain joins TRBV5-8 to TRBJ2-7, with 9 bases matching TRBD1. The CDR3 totals 15 residues. Germline CDR1 reads SGHTS; CDR2 reads YDEGEE. V shed 4 bases and J 5 bases; nucleotides not matched to a gene: 10. The CDR3 DNA reads TGTGCCAGCAGCCAACCGGGACAGGGACTGGACGAGCAGTACGTC. This translates into CASSQPGQGLDEQYV.

This clone was seen only a few times. Its ends do not fully match the called genes, so a read error is possible. The gene calls are TRBV5-1 and TRBJ1-6, with 7 nucleotides matching TRBD1. Germline V lookup: CDR1 SGHRS, CDR2 YFSETQ. The CDR3 is made up of 15 amino acids. In DNA form, the CDR3 reads TGCGCCAGCAGCCCCGGACAGGCGCGAGATTCGCCCCTCCACTTT. It is translated as CASSPGQARDSPLHF.